The rows below give T cell receptor beta chains drawn from one sample of a study of T cell responses to AZD1222 COVID-19 vaccine. Libraries were prepared by immunoSEQ multiplex PCR; TCRdb keeps only in-frame clonotypes and omits some of them. The ten most abundant clones cover approximately 2% of a sample with about 140,000 clones. The sample taken for sequencing was peripheral blood. The receptors come from an adult in good health. Both conserved end residues are part of each CDR3. The order of the fields is CDR3 length, J gene, D gene, V gene, CDR3 DNA, CDR3 protein. The D gene is left open where the match is weak.

13 | TRBJ1-2 | . | TRBV5-1 | TGCGCCAGCAGGCAACCGAGGACGGATGGCTACACCTTC | CASRQPRTDGYTF
17 | TRBJ2-1 | TRBD2 | TRBV19 | TGTGCCAGTAGTAGGACGGGAGGGGGACTAGCGGGGGCCCAGCAGTTCTTC | CASSRTGGGLAGAQQFF
17 | TRBJ1-1 | . | TRBV28 | TGTGCCAGCAGCAGACGGGGGCTTCTTACGATGAACACTGAAGCTTTCTTT | CASSRRGLLTMNTEAFF
16 | TRBJ1-6 | TRBD1 | TRBV6-1 | TGTGCCAGCAGTGAATGGAAGGGACAGGGCAATTCACCCCTCCACTTT | CASSEWKGQGNSPLHF
15 | TRBJ1-2 | . | TRBV10-2 | TGCGCCAGCAGTGAGAAGGCAGGGGCGGACTATGGCTACACCTTC | CASSEKAGADYGYTF
11 | TRBJ2-1 | . | TRBV10-3 | TGTGCCACAAAAGGGACAAATGAGCAGTTCTTC | CATKGTNEQFF
13 | TRBJ1-1 | . | TRBV3-1/TRBV3-2 | TGTGCCAGCAGTGGCATCCTGAACACTGAAGCTTTCTTT | CASSGILNTEAFF
14 | TRBJ1-1 | . | TRBV6-2/TRBV6-3 | TGTGCCAGCAGTTCCCTGGGAACAAACACTGAAGCTTTCTTT | CASSSLGTNTEAFF
13 | TRBJ2-7 | . | TRBV27 | TGTGCCAGCACGCAGGGGGGGTCCTACGAGCAGTACTTC | CASTQGGSYEQYF
13 | TRBJ2-7 | . | TRBV6-5 | TGTGCCAGCAGTTACAGGGTTTCCTACGAGCAGTACTTC | CASSYRVSYEQYF
12 | TRBJ2-1 | . | TRBV2 | TGTGCCAGCGGACTATTTTACAATGAGCAGTTCTTC | CASGLFYNEQFF
13 | TRBJ1-2 | . | TRBV5-1 | TGCGCCAGCAGCATGGGACCGCCCTATGGCTACACCTTC | CASSMGPPYGYTF
17 | TRBJ1-2 | . | TRBV28 | TGTGCCAGCAGTTTAGAGACTCCGACGAGGGCGGGATATGGCTACACCTTC | CASSLETPTRAGYGYTF
16 | TRBJ2-3 | . | TRBV6-6 | TGTGCCAGCAGTTACTCGGCGAGCGGGAGCACAGATACGCAGTATTTT | CASSYSASGSTDTQYF
16 | TRBJ2-5 | TRBD2 | TRBV6-5 | TGTGCCAGCAGTTACTCAGCGGGGGGCCTCGGAGAGACCCAGTACTTC | CASSYSAGGLGETQYF
17 | TRBJ2-7 | TRBD1 | TRBV14 | TGTGCCAGCAGCCAAGATGATTTGGGGGACAGCTATTTGGAGCAGCACTTC | CASSQDDLGDSYLEQHF
14 | TRBJ2-3 | . | TRBV6-5 | TGTGCCAGCAGCGACATGGGATGGTCAGATACGCAGTATTTT | CASSDMGWSDTQYF
18 | TRBJ2-3 | TRBD2 | TRBV11-3 | TGTGCCAGCAGCTCTCGAGCGGGGGGCCCTTCCGCCACAGATACGCAGTATTTT | CASSSRAGGPSATDTQYF
17 | TRBJ2-7 | TRBD2 | TRBV5-6 | TGTGCCAGCAGCTTAGCTAGCGGGGGCCGGCCCGGCTACGAGCAGTACTTC | CASSLASGGRPGYEQYF
17 | TRBJ1-3 | . | TRBV5-4 | TGTGCCAGCAGCTTGGTTGGTATCGGTTTACAGGGAAACACCATATATTTT | CASSLVGIGLQGNTIYF
14 | TRBJ2-3 | . | TRBV3-1/TRBV3-2 | TGTGCCAGCATCCTTAGGATATCCACAGATACGCAGTATTTT | CASILRISTDTQYF
14 | TRBJ1-2 | . | TRBV14 | TGTGCCAGCAGCCAATATGGGGGAAACTATGGCTACACCTTC | CASSQYGGNYGYTF
18 | TRBJ2-1 | TRBD2 | TRBV6-2/TRBV6-3 | TGTGCCAGCAGTTACCCCGGGCTAGCGGGGGGAGCCTACAATGAGCAGTTCTTC | CASSYPGLAGGAYNEQFF
15 | TRBJ1-5 | . | TRBV19 | TGTGCCAGTAGTATTGACAGCTATAGCAATCAGCCCCAGCATTTT | CASSIDSYSNQPQHF
14 | TRBJ1-1 | . | TRBV28 | TGTGCCAGCAGTCCTTACGATATGAACACTGAAGCTTTCTTT | CASSPYDMNTEAFF
15 | TRBJ2-2 | . | TRBV5-8 | TGTGCCAGCAGCTGGGCCGGGACCGACACCGGGGAGCTGTTTTTT | CASSWAGTDTGELFF
13 | TRBJ1-6 | . | TRBV25-1 | TGTGCCAGCAGTGGACGGTTTAATTCACCCCTCCACTTT | CASSGRFNSPLHF
16 | TRBJ2-1 | . | TRBV9 | TGTGCCAGCAGCGTAGCCTTGATAGCGCAGAACAATGAGCAGTTCTTC | CASSVALIAQNNEQFF
14 | TRBJ1-2 | . | TRBV30 | TGTGCCTGGATGGTAGGGGGGGCCCACTATGGCTACACCTTC | CAWMVGGAHYGYTF
16 | TRBJ1-2 | . | TRBV5-4 | TGTGCCAGCAGCCCAAGAAGCACCGGGACGGACTATGGCTACACCTTC | CASSPRSTGTDYGYTF
14 | TRBJ1-1 | . | TRBV27 | TGTGCCAGCAGTGCCTCCGGGCCCCACACTGAAGCTTTCTTT | CASSASGPHTEAFF
15 | TRBJ2-3 | . | TRBV5-5 | TGTGCCAGCAGCTTGTTCGGGACACACACAGATACGCAGTATTTT | CASSLFGTHTDTQYF
16 | TRBJ2-3 | TRBD2 | TRBV4-3 | TGCGCCAGCAGCCAGTTAGCGGGGGCCCTCACAGATACGCAGTATTTT | CASSQLAGALTDTQYF
15 | TRBJ1-1 | TRBD1 | TRBV6-1 | TGTGCCAGCAGTGAACTACAGGGGGGTACGACTGAAGCTTTCTTT | CASSELQGGTTEAFF
12 | TRBJ2-1 | . | TRBV11-2 | TGTGCCAGCAGCCTCGCCGGGGGTGAGCAGTTCTTC | CASSLAGGEQFF
16 | TRBJ1-6 | . | TRBV2 | TGTGCCAGCAGTGAAGGGTACCGCTCCTATAATTCACCCCTCCACTTT | CASSEGYRSYNSPLHF
14 | TRBJ1-1 | . | TRBV4-1 | TGCGCCAGCAGCCAAGAACGGGAAAACACTGAAGCTTTCTTT | CASSQERENTEAFF
15 | TRBJ2-1 | . | TRBV6-2/TRBV6-3 | TGTGCCAGCAGCCTCCGGGACCCGCCCTACAATGAGCAGTTCTTC | CASSLRDPPYNEQFF
14 | TRBJ2-1 | TRBD2 | TRBV4-2 | TGTGCCAGCAGCCTAGGGACTAGCGGGGGCGCGCAGTTCTTC | CASSLGTSGGAQFF
16 | TRBJ1-2 | . | TRBV5-1 | TGCGCCAGCAGCTTGGATTCCTCAGGGCGAGCGGGGGGCTACACCTTC | CASSLDSSGRAGGYTF
15 | TRBJ1-2 | . | TRBV5-1 | TGCGCCAGCAGCTTGTATATAACCGACGGCTATGGCTACACCTTC | CASSLYITDGYGYTF
15 | TRBJ1-2 | . | TRBV5-8 | TGTGCCAGCAGCTTGGTCGGGGGTAGAGGCTATGGCTACACCTTC | CASSLVGGRGYGYTF
15 | TRBJ1-3 | TRBD1 | TRBV28 | TGTGCCAGCAGTCGGACAGGGTATTCGGGAAACACCATATATTTT | CASSRTGYSGNTIYF
19 | TRBJ2-3 | TRBD2 | TRBV15 | TGTGCCACCAGCAGAGATCTAAATCTAGCGGGTCGGGTGGGAGATACGCAGTATTTT | CATSRDLNLAGRVGDTQYF
15 | TRBJ1-1 | . | TRBV6-2/TRBV6-3 | TGTGCCAGCAGTTACCGGGCCCCACGGGACACTGAAGCTTTCTTT | CASSYRAPRDTEAFF
12 | TRBJ1-3 | . | TRBV2 | TGTGCCAGCCGGCAGGCTGGAAACACCATATATTTT | CASRQAGNTIYF
15 | TRBJ1-4 | . | TRBV19 | TGTGCCAGTAGTCGAGGGGTAAGGGAGAATGAAAAACTGTTTTTT | CASSRGVRENEKLFF
14 | TRBJ1-2 | . | TRBV2 | TGTGCCAGCAGTAAGACTGGGGGACGTCCAGCTTATACCTTC | CASSKTGGRPAYTF
14 | TRBJ1-5 | TRBD1 | TRBV28 | TGTGCCAGCAGCATTACAGGGGTTGTTCAGCCCCAGCATTTT | CASSITGVVQPQHF
15 | TRBJ2-7 | TRBD1 | TRBV4-3 | TGCGCCAGCAGCCAGTCAGGGGGCCCTTCCTACGAGCAGTACTTC | CASSQSGGPSYEQYF
13 | TRBJ1-1 | . | TRBV11-2 | TGTGCCAGCAGCTTAGAAGGGGACACTGAAGCTTTCTTT | CASSLEGDTEAFF
14 | TRBJ1-3 | . | TRBV29-1 | TGCAGCGTCTTAGGCGAGAGCTCTGGAAACACCATATATTTT | CSVLGESSGNTIYF